This T cell receptor beta chain emerged from a study of T-cell memory formation after mild COVID-19. Worth noting for this clonotype: What it binds is not known.

Constant-segment-primed 5'RACE gave TCR alpha and TCR beta cDNA libraries with sample barcodes and UMIs. TCRdb processed the 5' RACE reads anew with MiXCR; each CDR3 protein has one entry. Of some 450,000 distinct CDR3 sequences in the sample, roughly 20% were seen once. Findings of the study overall: Proof of SARS-CoV-2 specificity was absent for the second-wave clones that crested on day 37. Contracting CD4+ clones lay largely in CM and EM, with CD8+ ones residing in EMRA.

This clonotype originated in an adult woman who had mild COVID-19 (a few samples of this study predate the infection). Cell type and time point are not known. The sequenced sample consisted of PBMCs or a T cell subset sorted from them (not recorded which).

CDR3 residues: CASSPTLTSLQPQHF. The CDR3 coding sequence is TGTGCCAGCTCACCGACATTGACTAGTCTTCAGCCCCAGCATTTT. This sequence joins TRBV18 and TRBJ1-5; D uncertain. V was trimmed by 3 bases and J by 6 bases, leaving 15 bases between them. CDR1 and CDR2 (germline): KGHSH, LQKENI. CDR3 length equals 15 residues.